This T cell receptor (beta chain) was recovered during a study of blood T cell repertoires in COVID-19. Study as a whole: Samples representing acute and convalescent COVID-19 were sourced from the United States, Italy and Spain. T cells, B-cell-depleted T cells, or PBMCs provided the cDNA or gDNA that served as material.

Assay: immunoSEQ multiplex PCR; the TCRdb copy retains only in-frame clones and omits some. The data contain tens of thousands of clones, 80% of them singletons. From germline, CDR1 is DFQATT and CDR2 SNEGSKA (reference sequence). The CDR3 totals 10 residues. The count of this clone is one. At one end the junction does not follow the germline gene, possibly because of a read error. The TCR comes from a woman in her 70s with acute or convalescent COVID-19. Input material: peripheral blood. This chain connects TRBV20-1 to TRBJ2-3; D unresolved. The CDR3 here is CSASKDTQYF. As DNA, the CDR3 is TGCAGTGCTAGCAAAGATACGCAGTATTTT.